What follows is one T cell receptor (beta chain) and its context. The antigen it recognizes is unknown. No much larger clone exists at a distance of one base, and base qualities are not known. Patients with autoimmune disease history or receiving systemic immunosuppression were excluded from the trial. Peripheral blood for TCR sequencing was collected from all dose cohorts at baseline, on cycle 4 day 1, and on cycle 7 day 1. Samples came from an open-label, multicenter, first-in-human phase I dose-escalation trial of ivuxolimab. The trial enrolled adults with locally advanced or metastatic head and neck squamous cell, hepatocellular, melanoma or renal cell carcinoma. Before TCR sequencing, CD4+ T cells and CD8+ T cells from peripheral blood were sorted into separate populations. The data derive from a study of OX40 agonist ivuxolimab in advanced cancers. Concerning the study at large: The costimulatory receptor OX40 (CD134) was targeted by ivuxolimab, a fully human IgG2 agonistic monoclonal antibody. Among the approximately 54 dose-escalation patients, about 19 had hepatocellular carcinoma, approximately 15 melanoma, 9 renal cell carcinoma and 9 head and neck cancer. The paper reports the monotherapy dose-escalation portion (N ≈ 50 patients) of the phase I ivuxolimab trial. Partial responses were achieved by three dose-escalation patients, of whom one had hepatocellular carcinoma and two had cutaneous melanoma. Prior anti-PD-1, anti-PD-L1 or anti-CTLA-4 therapy was permitted, and checkpoint inhibitors had been received by about 44% of dose-escalation patients. In the dose-escalation cohort, 70% to 85% of patients were male, and the mean age was roughly 60 years with a range of about 20 to 80. Intravenous ivuxolimab was administered to patients every 2 weeks at six dose levels: 0.01, 0.1, 0.3, 1.5, 3 and 10 mg/kg. Peripheral TCRbeta sequencing was intended to test whether TCR sequence diversity was altered and clonal T-cell expansion was caused by ivuxolimab. Here is what the overall study found, with its caveats: The antigen specificity of the clonally expanded peripheral T cells was not determined. After ivuxolimab, expanded clones were on average more numerous among CD8+ T cells than among CD4+ T cells. In partial responders in the 0.1-3.0 mg/kg groups, normalized peripheral clonal expansion was found to be among the lowest, especially among CD8+ T cells. Clonal expansion of both CD4+ and CD8+ blood T cells was observed from baseline to week 6 at doses 0.1 to 3.0 mg/kg. Low levels of normalized T-cell clonal expansion were also seen in some patients who did not respond.

Reading from cysteine to phenylalanine, the CDR3 counts 13 amino acids. Here the CDR3 DNA is all that survives: 39 bases in frame from base 1. Trimming takes 10 bases from V and 2 bases from J, and the germline ends sit 15 bases apart. CDR1 and CDR2 are drawn from the germline V gene (reference sequence): MNHNY, SVGAGI. Genomic DNA was isolated from the sorted cells so that the TCRbeta CDR3 region could be sequenced. The immunoSEQ Assay was used for sequencing of TCRbeta CDR3 regions. The table comes from immuneACCESS by way of TCRdb, which keeps in-frame sequences with V and J called. Part of the clones is missing from these tables; in studies checked, under half for an unresolved V gene and the rest for unknown reasons. The sample table shows tens of thousands of clones, and 90% to 95% are seen once. Approximately 2.5% of the sample lies in the top ten.

The sequence is built from TRBV6-6 and TRBJ2-7; the D gene is possibly TRBD1, with 6 bases matching. The TCR sequence derives from an adult with an advanced solid tumor such as melanoma, head and neck, liver or kidney cancer. This sample comprised CD4+ or CD8+ T cells sorted from blood, obtained in a trial of the OX40 agonist ivuxolimab. CDR3 reads: CATLGQGTYEQYF. The DNA sequence is as follows: TGTGCCACCCTGGGGCAGGGGACCTACGAGCAGTACTTC.